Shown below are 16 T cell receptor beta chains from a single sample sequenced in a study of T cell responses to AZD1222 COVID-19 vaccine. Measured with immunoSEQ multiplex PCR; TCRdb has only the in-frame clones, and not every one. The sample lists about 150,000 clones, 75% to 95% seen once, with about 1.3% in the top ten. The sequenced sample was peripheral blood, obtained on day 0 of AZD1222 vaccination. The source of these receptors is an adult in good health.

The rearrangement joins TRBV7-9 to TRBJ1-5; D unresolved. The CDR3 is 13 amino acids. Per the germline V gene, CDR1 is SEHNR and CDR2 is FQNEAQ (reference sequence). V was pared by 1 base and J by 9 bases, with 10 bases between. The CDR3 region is CASSLGSVGPQHF. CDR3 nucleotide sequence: TGTGCCAGCAGCTTAGGGTCAGTGGGGCCCCAGCATTTT.

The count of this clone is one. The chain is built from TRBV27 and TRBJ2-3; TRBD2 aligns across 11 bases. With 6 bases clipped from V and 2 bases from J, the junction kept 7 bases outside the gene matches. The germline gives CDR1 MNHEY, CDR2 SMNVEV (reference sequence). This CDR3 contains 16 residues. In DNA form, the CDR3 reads TGTGCCAGCAGCAAGAGACTAGCGGGAACCACAGATACGCAGTATTTT. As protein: CASSKRLAGTTDTQYF.

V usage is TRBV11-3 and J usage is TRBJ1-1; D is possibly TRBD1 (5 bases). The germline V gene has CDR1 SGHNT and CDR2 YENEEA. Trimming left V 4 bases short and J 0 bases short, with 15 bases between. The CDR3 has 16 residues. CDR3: CASSSGSGTVNTEAFF. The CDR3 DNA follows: TGTGCCAGCAGCTCCGGTTCCGGGACGGTGAACACTGAAGCTTTCTTT.

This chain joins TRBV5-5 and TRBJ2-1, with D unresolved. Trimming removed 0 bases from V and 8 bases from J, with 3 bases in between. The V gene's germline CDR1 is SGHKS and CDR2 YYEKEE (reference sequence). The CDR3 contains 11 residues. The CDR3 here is CASSLGYEQFF. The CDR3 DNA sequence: TGTGCCAGCAGCTTGGGGTATGAGCAGTTCTTC.

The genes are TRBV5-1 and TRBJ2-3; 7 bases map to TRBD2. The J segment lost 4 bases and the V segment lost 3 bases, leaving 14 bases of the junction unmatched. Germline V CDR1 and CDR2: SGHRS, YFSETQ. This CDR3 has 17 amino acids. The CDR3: CASSSGIDTGRSDTQYF. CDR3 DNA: TGCGCCAGCAGCTCCGGGATAGACACCGGGAGGTCAGATACGCAGTATTTT.

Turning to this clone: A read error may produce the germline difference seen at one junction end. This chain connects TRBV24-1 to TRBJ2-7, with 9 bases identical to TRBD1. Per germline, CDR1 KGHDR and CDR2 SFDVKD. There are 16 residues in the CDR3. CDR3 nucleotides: TGTGCCACCAGTGAAGGGGCGGGACAGGGCTCCGACGAGCAGTACTTC. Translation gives CATSEGAGQGSDEQYF.

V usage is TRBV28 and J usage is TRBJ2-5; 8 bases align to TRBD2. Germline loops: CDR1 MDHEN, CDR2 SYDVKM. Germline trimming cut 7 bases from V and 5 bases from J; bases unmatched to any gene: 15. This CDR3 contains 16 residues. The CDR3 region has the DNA TGTGCCAGCAATCGGGCTAGCGGGCGCCCAAGGGAGACCCAGTACTTC. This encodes CASNRASGRPRETQYF.

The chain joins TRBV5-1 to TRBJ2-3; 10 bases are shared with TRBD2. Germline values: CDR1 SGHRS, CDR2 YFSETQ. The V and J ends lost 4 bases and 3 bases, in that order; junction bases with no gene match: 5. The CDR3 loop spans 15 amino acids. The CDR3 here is CASSITSGDTDTQYF. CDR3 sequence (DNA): TGCGCCAGCAGCATTACTAGCGGGGATACAGATACGCAGTATTTT. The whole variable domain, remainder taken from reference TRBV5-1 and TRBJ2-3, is KAGVTQTPRYLIKTRGQQVTLSCSPISGHRSVSWYQQTPGQGLQFLFEYFSETQRNKGNFPGRFSGRQFSNSRSEMNVSTLELGDSALYLCASSITSGDTDTQYFGPGTRLTVL.

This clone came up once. The CDR3: CASSGQRNNSPLHF. CDR3 nucleotides: TGTGCCAGCAGCGGGCAGAGAAATAATTCACCCCTCCACTTT. The chain uses TRBV11-3 and TRBJ1-6; unclear D gene. Trimming pared 5 bases from V and 5 bases from J, leaving 10 bases between. This CDR3 is 14 amino acids long. From germline, CDR1 is SGHNT and CDR2 YENEEA.

The CDR3 bases are TGTGCCAGCAGCAAAGGACAGGGGATTAATTCACCCCTCCACTTT. This sequence encodes CASSKGQGINSPLHF. This chain joins TRBV7-8 and TRBJ1-6; 9 bases agree with TRBD1. Trimming removed 5 bases from V and 6 bases from J; junction bases left unmatched: 5. The CDR3 runs to 15 residues. CDR1 and CDR2 from the germline V gene are SGHVS and FQNEAQ.

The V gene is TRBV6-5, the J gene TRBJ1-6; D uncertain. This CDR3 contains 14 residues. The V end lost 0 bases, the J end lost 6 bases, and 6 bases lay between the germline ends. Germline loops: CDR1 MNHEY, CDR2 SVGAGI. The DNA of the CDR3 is TGTGCCAGCAGTTACTCAAGGGTTAATTCACCCCTCCACTTT. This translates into CASSYSRVNSPLHF.

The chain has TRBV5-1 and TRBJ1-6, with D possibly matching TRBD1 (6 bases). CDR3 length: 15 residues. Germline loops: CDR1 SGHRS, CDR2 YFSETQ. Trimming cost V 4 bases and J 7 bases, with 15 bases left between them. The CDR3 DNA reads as TGCGCCAGCAGCCCAAGACAGGCGGAAAATTCACCCCTCCACTTT. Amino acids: CASSPRQAENSPLHF.

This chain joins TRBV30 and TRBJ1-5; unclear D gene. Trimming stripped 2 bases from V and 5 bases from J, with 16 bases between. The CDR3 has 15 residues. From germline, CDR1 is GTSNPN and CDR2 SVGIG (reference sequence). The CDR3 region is CAWSSRASGYQPQHF. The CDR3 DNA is TGTGCCTGGAGTTCCCGGGCGTCCGGCTATCAGCCCCAGCATTTT.

The CDR3 here is CASSIDGGLYTEAFF. CDR3 coding DNA: TGTGCCAGTAGTATAGATGGGGGACTGTACACTGAAGCTTTCTTT. This chain uses TRBV19 with TRBJ1-1, with D perhaps matching TRBD1 (5 bases). The V end was cut by 0 bases, the J end by 3 bases, with 11 bases between. In germline, CDR1 is LNHDA, CDR2 SQIVND (reference sequence). The CDR3 covers 15 residues.

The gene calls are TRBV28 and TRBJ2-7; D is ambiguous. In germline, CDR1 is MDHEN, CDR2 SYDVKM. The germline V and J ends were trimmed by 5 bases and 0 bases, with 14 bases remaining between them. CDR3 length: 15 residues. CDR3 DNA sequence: TGTGCCAGCAGTCCCACCCGGGTGAGCTCCTACGAGCAGTACTTC. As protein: CASSPTRVSSYEQYF.

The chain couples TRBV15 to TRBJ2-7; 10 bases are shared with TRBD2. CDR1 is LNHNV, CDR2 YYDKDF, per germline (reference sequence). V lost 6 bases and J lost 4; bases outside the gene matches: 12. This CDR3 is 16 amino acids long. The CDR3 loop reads CATRPHSGRQIYEQYF. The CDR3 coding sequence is TGTGCCACCAGACCTCATAGCGGGAGGCAAATTTACGAGCAGTACTTC.